This passage covers 6 T cell receptor beta chains from one sample sequenced in a study of T cell responses to AZD1222 COVID-19 vaccine. The method was immunoSEQ multiplex PCR; TCRdb's version includes in-frame clones alone and lacks a portion of them. The repertoire consists of 120,000 to 150,000 clones, with approximately 93% occurring once and the leading ten covering approximately 0.96%. Sample: peripheral blood, taken on day 0 of MenACWY control vaccination. The receptors shown here come from an adult in good health.

The chain is built from TRBV19 and TRBJ2-3; 8 bases agree with TRBD2. From germline, CDR1 is LNHDA and CDR2 SQIVND (reference sequence). The CDR3 loop spans 15 amino acids. V shed 5 bases, J shed 0 bases, and the junction held 4 bases outside the gene matches. The DNA for the CDR3 is TGTGCCAGTAGTTCTCGGGGGGGTAGCACAGATACGCAGTATTTT. Its protein is CASSSRGGSTDTQYF.

In its sample, this clone was seen once. This CDR3 reads CASSQERRSELFF. The CDR3 DNA sequence: TGTGCCAGCAGCCAAGAGCGTAGGTCGGAGCTGTTTTTT. The chain combines TRBV3-1 (or the pseudogene TRBV3-2) with TRBJ2-2; D uncertain. Germline CDR1 is LGHDT and CDR2 is YNNKEL (reference sequence). Trimming left V 0 bases short and J 10 bases short, with 9 bases between. This CDR3 region has 13 residues.

This clone was observed a single time. CDR3 DNA sequence: TGTGCCAGTAGTAACAGGGACACCTATGGAATACGAGCTTTCTTT. Its protein is CASSNRDTYGIRAFF. V and J are TRBV19 and TRBJ1-1, with D maybe TRBD1 (6 bases). CDR1 is LNHDA and CDR2 is SQIVND in the germline V gene (reference sequence). The CDR3 loop spans 15 amino acids. V lost 4 bases and J lost 10, with 22 bases in between.

For the CDR3, the DNA is TGTGCCAGCAGTCCAGAGACCTTGACGGGTTATAATTCACCCCTCCACTTT. This translates into CASSPETLTGYNSPLHF. This chain uses TRBV6-6 with TRBJ1-6; no reliable D call. Trimming took 5 bases from V and 4 from J, leaving 18 bases between them. Germline V gives CDR1 MNHNY, CDR2 SVGAGI (reference sequence). The CDR3 consists of 17 residues.

The rearrangement uses TRBV5-6 and TRBJ2-5; TRBD1 aligns across 10 bases. The ends lost 3 bases at V and 2 bases at J; junction bases unmatched: 7. In germline, CDR1 is SGHDT, CDR2 YYEEEE. The CDR3 covers 16 residues. CDR3 coding DNA: TGTGCCAGCAGCTATCTGGGACAGGGGTTACAAGAGACCCAGTACTTC. Its protein product is CASSYLGQGLQETQYF.

V usage is TRBV6-5 and J usage is TRBJ2-2; a weak D match, TRBD2 (5 bases). The CDR3 contains 14 residues. The V gene's germline CDR1 is MNHEY and CDR2 SVGAGI. With 5 bases removed from V and 2 bases from J, the gap between germline ends came to 9 bases. The CDR3 protein is CASSPGINTGELFF. For the CDR3, the DNA is TGTGCCAGCAGTCCCGGGATTAACACCGGGGAGCTGTTTTTT.